This TCR beta chain was retrieved from a study of PD-L1 blockade in urothelial cancer. Study context: Patients began atezolizumab, 1,200 mg intravenously every 3 weeks, in the mid-2010s.

The table came from immunoSEQ multiplex PCR; TCRdb's copy has only in-frame clones and leaves some out. The table has about 55,000 clones, around 74% seen once; the top ten hold 4%. Findings and caveats of the study: Pretreatment blood TCR clonality under the median forecast improved survival.

As for this clone: The target antigen is unknown.

Indicated time point: pretreatment peripheral blood. The clonotype comes from a man aged 65 to 85 with urothelial cancer. The material sequenced was PBMCs, taken around atezolizumab (anti-PD-L1) treatment.

CDR3 sequence (DNA): TGTGCCAGCAGTTTATCAGACAGGGGAGGCTACACCTTC. It codes for CASSLSDRGGYTF. This chain links TRBV28 with TRBJ1-2, with 8 bases aligning to TRBD1. Germline CDR1 reads MDHEN; CDR2 reads SYDVKM. The CDR3 is 13 amino acids. With V trimmed by 1 base and J by 8 bases, 3 bases remained unmatched.